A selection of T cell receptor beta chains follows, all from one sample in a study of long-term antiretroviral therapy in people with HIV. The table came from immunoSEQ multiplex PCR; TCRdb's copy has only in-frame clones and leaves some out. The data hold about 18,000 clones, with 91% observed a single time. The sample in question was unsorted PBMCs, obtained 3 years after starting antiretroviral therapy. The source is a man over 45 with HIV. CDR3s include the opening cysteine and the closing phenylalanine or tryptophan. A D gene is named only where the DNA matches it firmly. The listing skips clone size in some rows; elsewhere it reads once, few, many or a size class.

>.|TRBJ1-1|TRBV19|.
TGTGCCAGTAGGGACACTGAAGCTTTCTTT
CASRDTEAFF
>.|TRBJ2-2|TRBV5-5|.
TGTGCCAGCAGCCGCTCAGGGGACGGGGAGCTGTTTTTT
CASSRSGDGELFF
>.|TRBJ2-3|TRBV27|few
TGTGCCAGCAGTAGGACCGGGTCGGGGACAGATACGCAGTATTTT
CASSRTGSGTDTQYF
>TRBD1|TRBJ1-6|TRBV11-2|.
TGTGCCAGCAGCAACCATCAGGGGGCACCCCTCCACTTT
CASSNHQGAPLHF
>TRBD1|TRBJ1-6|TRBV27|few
TGTGCCAGCAGTTTGACAGGGGTATCGGGATCACCCCTCCACTTT
CASSLTGVSGSPLHF
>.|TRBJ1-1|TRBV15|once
TGTGCCACCAGCAGAGATAAGGTCAGGGTTGGTACTGAAGCTTTCTTT
CATSRDKVRVGTEAFF
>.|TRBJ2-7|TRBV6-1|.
TGTGCCAGCAGCGAGACGGGACCGTTCTACGAGCAGTACTTC
CASSETGPFYEQYF
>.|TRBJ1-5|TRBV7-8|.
TGTGCCAGCAGCTTAGGGGAGTCTAGCGTGAGCAATCAGCCCCAGCATTTT
CASSLGESSVSNQPQHF
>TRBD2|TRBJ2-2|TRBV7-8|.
TGTGCCAGCAGCTTTTACCAGCGGGGGAGCACCGGGGAGCTGTTTTTT
CASSFYQRGSTGELFF
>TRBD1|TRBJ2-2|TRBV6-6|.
TGTGCCAGCAGTGGACAGGGTAACACCGGGGAGCTGTTTTTT
CASSGQGNTGELFF
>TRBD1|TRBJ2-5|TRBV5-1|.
TGCGCCAGCAGCTTTGGGACAGGTCAAGAGACCCAGTACTTC
CASSFGTGQETQYF
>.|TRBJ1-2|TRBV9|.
TGTGCCAGCAGCGTAGGTTCAGGTGGCTACACCTTC
CASSVGSGGYTF
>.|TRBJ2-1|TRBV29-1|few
TGCAGCGTTGAGCGGGACCCTGGGAATGAGCAGTTCTTC
CSVERDPGNEQFF
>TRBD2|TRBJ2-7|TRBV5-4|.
TGTGCCAGCAGCTTGGGGGGGGGTTCCTACGAGCAGTACTTC
CASSLGGGSYEQYF
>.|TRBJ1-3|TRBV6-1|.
TGTGCCAGCAGTGAAGCGCTTACAGGCTCTGGAAACACCATATATTTT
CASSEALTGSGNTIYF
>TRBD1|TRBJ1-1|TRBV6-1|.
TGTGCCAGCAGTGAATTGGGACAGGGGGCGGAAGCTTTCTTT
CASSELGQGAEAFF
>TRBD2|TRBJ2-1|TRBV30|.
TGTGCCTGGGGAACTAGCGGGGGGGCCGGGAATGAGCAGTTCTTC
CAWGTSGGAGNEQFF
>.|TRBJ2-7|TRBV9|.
TGTGCCAGCAGCGTGGACTTCGACTACGAGCAGTACTTC
CASSVDFDYEQYF
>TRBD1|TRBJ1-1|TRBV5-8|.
TGTGCCAGCAGCCTACAGGGGATTAAAACTGAAGCTTTCTTT
CASSLQGIKTEAFF
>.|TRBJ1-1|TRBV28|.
TGTGCCAGCAGTGCCCCCATCTGGGGTTCGAACACTGAAGCTTTCTTT
CASSAPIWGSNTEAFF
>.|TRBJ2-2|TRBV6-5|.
TGTGCCAGCAGTTACTCGATAACCGGGGAGCTGTTTTTT
CASSYSITGELFF
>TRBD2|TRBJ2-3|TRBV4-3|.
TGCGCCAGCAGCCAGGGGAGAGCGGGGGGCACAGATACGCAGTATTTT
CASSQGRAGGTDTQYF
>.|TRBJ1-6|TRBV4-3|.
TGCGCCAGCAGCCCCAATTCGCAGATTACTAATTCACCCCTCCACTTT
CASSPNSQITNSPLHF
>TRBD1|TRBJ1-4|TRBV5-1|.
TGCGCCAGCTCCTCCGGGACAGGGTATGTGGGAACTGAAAAACTGTTTTTT
CASSSGTGYVGTEKLFF
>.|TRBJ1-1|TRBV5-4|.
TGTGCCAGCAGCCCCATCGGGGGGCAGGTGGACACTGAAGCTTTCTTT
CASSPIGGQVDTEAFF
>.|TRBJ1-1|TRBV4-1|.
TGCGCCAGCAGCCAAGATCTGGTGAATGAAGCTTTCTTT
CASSQDLVNEAFF
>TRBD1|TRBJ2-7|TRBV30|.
TGTGCCTGGAGTGCAGACAGGGGCTACGAGCAGTACTTC
CAWSADRGYEQYF
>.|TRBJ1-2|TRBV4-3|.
TGCGCCAGCAGCCAAGATGGAGCAGGGCCAAACTATGGCTACACCTTC
CASSQDGAGPNYGYTF
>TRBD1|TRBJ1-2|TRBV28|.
TGTGCCAGCAGTACTCAGGGGGCGAAAGCGTATGGCTACACCTTC
CASSTQGAKAYGYTF
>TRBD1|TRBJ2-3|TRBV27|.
TGTGCCAGCAGTACCCCAGGGGGAGTCACGCAGTATTTT
CASSTPGGVTQYF
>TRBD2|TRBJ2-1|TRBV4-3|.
TGCGCCAGCAGCCGAGGGACTAGCGGGGGGCCGGAGGAGCAGTTCTTC
CASSRGTSGGPEEQFF
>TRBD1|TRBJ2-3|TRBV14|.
TGTGCCAGCAGCCGACAGGGCTTGATGGCAGATACGCAGTATTTT
CASSRQGLMADTQYF
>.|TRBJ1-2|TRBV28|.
TGTGCCAGCAGTCGATACAGGGAGAGGGCCGGGGGCTACACCTTC
CASSRYRERAGGYTF
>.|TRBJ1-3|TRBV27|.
TGTGCCAGCAGTTCGCGACGGGGCTCTGGAAACACCATATATTTT
CASSSRRGSGNTIYF
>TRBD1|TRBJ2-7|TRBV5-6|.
TGTGCCAGCAGCGACCGGGACAGGGTAGTCGAGCAGTACTTC
CASSDRDRVVEQYF
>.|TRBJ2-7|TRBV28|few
TGTGCCAGCAGTCCCAGACCCGACTACGAGCAGTACTTC
CASSPRPDYEQYF
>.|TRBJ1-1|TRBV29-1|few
TGCAGCGTCCGACTGGACACTGAAGCTTTCTTT
CSVRLDTEAFF
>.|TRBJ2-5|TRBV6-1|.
TGTGCCAGCAGTGACGAGATACAGGGAAGCCAAGAGACCCAGTACTTC
CASSDEIQGSQETQYF
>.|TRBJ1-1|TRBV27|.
TGTGCCAGCAGTTTAGGCGGATTGAACACTGAAGCTTTCTTT
CASSLGGLNTEAFF
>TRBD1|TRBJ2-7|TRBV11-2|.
TGTGCCAGCAGCTCCCCCGGACAGGGTCGTTACGAGCAGTACTTC
CASSSPGQGRYEQYF
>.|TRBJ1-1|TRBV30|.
TGTGCCTGGAAAGACAGGAACACTGAAGCTTTCTTT
CAWKDRNTEAFF
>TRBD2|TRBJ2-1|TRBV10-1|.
TGCGCCAGCAGTGAGACTAGCGGGGGGGCCAACAATGAGCAGTTCTTC
CASSETSGGANNEQFF
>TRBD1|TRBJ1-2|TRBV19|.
TGTGCCAGTAGTAGTACAGGGGGCTTCTATGGCTACACCTTC
CASSSTGGFYGYTF
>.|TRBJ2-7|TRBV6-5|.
TGTGCCAGCAGCTACTCGGTCCGGGGCCAAGGCGAGCAGTACTTC
CASSYSVRGQGEQYF
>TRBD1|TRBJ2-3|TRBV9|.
TGTGCCAGCAGCGTAGGGGACAGCGTCAAAGATACGCAGTATTTT
CASSVGDSVKDTQYF
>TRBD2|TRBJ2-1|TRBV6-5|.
TGTGCCAGCAGTTCTAGCGGGGGGGCCTACAATGAGCAGTTCTTC
CASSSSGGAYNEQFF